This is a list of T cell receptor beta chains from one sample in a study of blood T cell repertoires in COVID-19. Method: immunoSEQ multiplex PCR; TCRdb's copy keeps in-frame clones and lacks some. This table holds 100,000 or so clones, roughly two thirds found once. Sequencing input: peripheral blood. The receptors originated from an elderly man with acute or convalescent COVID-19. The CDR3 runs from the conserved cysteine through the conserved F or W. Fields, in order: D gene, J gene, V gene, clone size, CDR3 protein, CDR3 DNA. The D gene is left open where the match is weak. Clone size is shown for a subset of rows, as once, few, many or a class of expanded clone.

TRBD2 | TRBJ2-7 | TRBV28 | once | CASTAVWTSGRAGEQYF | TGTGCCAGCACCGCTGTTTGGACTAGCGGGAGGGCCGGTGAGCAGTACTTC
- | TRBJ2-7 | TRBV1 | few | CTSSHFRDRSHEQYF | TGCACCAGCAGCCACTTCCGGGACAGATCCCACGAGCAGTACTTC
TRBD1 | TRBJ1-1 | TRBV9 | - | CASSPGQYVSEAFF | TGTGCCAGCAGTCCGGGACAGTACGTATCTGAAGCTTTCTTT
- | TRBJ1-1 | TRBV6-5 | - | CASSYSVSVNTEAFF | TGTGCCAGCAGTTACTCGGTTTCGGTGAACACTGAAGCTTTCTTT
- | TRBJ1-1 | TRBV4-1 | once | CASSQDAGGTEAFF | TGCGCCAGCAGCCAAGACGCGGGTGGCACTGAAGCTTTCTTT
- | TRBJ2-7 | TRBV5-6 | - | CASSLSGSSYEQYF | TGTGCCAGCAGCTTGTCAGGGTCGTCCTACGAGCAGTACTTC
TRBD1 | TRBJ2-6 | TRBV28 | - | CASSYTSGGASGANVLTF | TGTGCCAGCAGTTATACCTCAGGGGGCGCCTCTGGGGCCAACGTCCTGACTTTC
- | TRBJ2-1 | TRBV7-2 | few | CASSFGGHTNEQFF | TGTGCCAGCAGCTTCGGGGGTCACACCAATGAGCAGTTCTTC
TRBD2 | TRBJ2-5 | TRBV3-1/TRBV3-2 | - | CASSPGRASGFETQYF | TGTGCCAGCAGCCCTGGTCGGGCTAGCGGGTTTGAGACCCAGTACTTC
TRBD2 | TRBJ2-1 | TRBV4-3 | - | CASSQVSGEGEQFF | TGCGCCAGCAGCCAAGTATCCGGGGAGGGTGAGCAGTTCTTC
TRBD2 | TRBJ2-1 | TRBV27 | - | CASWARGLAGNEQFF | TGTGCCAGTTGGGCCCGGGGATTAGCGGGAAATGAGCAGTTCTTC
- | TRBJ2-1 | TRBV5-4 | - | CASSPRGGSSYNEQFF | TGTGCCAGCAGCCCCCGTGGGGGGAGCTCCTACAATGAGCAGTTCTTC
- | TRBJ1-2 | TRBV2 | few | CASSRTVGNYGYTF | TGTGCCAGCAGTCGGACTGTTGGGAACTATGGCTACACCTTC
TRBD1 | TRBJ2-5 | TRBV29-1 | once | CSVGAGGETQYF | TGCAGCGTGGGGGCAGGGGGAGAGACCCAGTACTTC
- | TRBJ2-2 | TRBV28 | - | CASLSGSNTGELFF | TGTGCCAGCCTTAGCGGATCGAACACCGGGGAGCTGTTTTTT
TRBD2 | TRBJ2-3 | TRBV7-6 | many | CASSLGTGGSTDTQYF | TGTGCCAGCAGCTTAGGTACGGGAGGGTCCACAGATACGCAGTATTTT
TRBD2 | TRBJ2-3 | TRBV18 | - | CASSPRDLSGGPSTDTQYF | TGTGCCAGCTCACCTAGGGACCTCTCGGGAGGGCCAAGCACAGATACGCAGTATTTT
TRBD1 | TRBJ2-5 | TRBV28 | - | CASSTLYLPGQGPKETQYF | TGTGCCAGCAGCACTTTATACTTACCGGGACAGGGGCCAAAAGAGACCCAGTACTTC
TRBD2 | TRBJ2-1 | TRBV3-1/TRBV3-2 | - | CASSQPSTSGNEQFF | TGTGCCAGCAGCCAACCCTCGACTAGCGGAAATGAGCAGTTCTTC
- | TRBJ2-1 | TRBV6-5 | few | CASSTPGDEQFF | TGTGCCAGCAGTACCCCAGGGGATGAGCAGTTCTTC
TRBD1 | TRBJ1-3 | TRBV19 | - | CASTYAGTGSGNTIYF | TGTGCCAGTACCTATGCCGGGACAGGGTCTGGAAACACCATATATTTT
- | TRBJ2-1 | TRBV5-4 | few | CASSTTGTSYNEQFF | TGTGCCAGCAGCACAACCGGGACTTCATACAATGAGCAGTTCTTC
- | TRBJ1-1 | TRBV5-4 | - | CASSGQLGIEAFF | TGTGCCAGCAGCGGACAGTTAGGTATCGAAGCTTTCTTT
- | TRBJ1-5 | TRBV6-5 | - | CASKINMGEGQPQHF | TGTGCCAGCAAGATAAACATGGGAGAGGGTCAGCCCCAGCATTTT
- | TRBJ1-4 | TRBV25-1 | - | CASSESGGNEKLFF | TGTGCCAGCAGTGAAAGTGGGGGCAATGAAAAACTGTTTTTT
TRBD2 | TRBJ2-1 | TRBV19 | - | CASSLEGIAGGVQFF | TGTGCCAGTAGCCTCGAGGGGATAGCGGGAGGGGTCCAGTTCTTC
- | TRBJ2-1 | TRBV24-1 | - | CATHWRDSSYNEQFF | TGTGCCACCCACTGGCGGGATAGCTCCTACAATGAGCAGTTCTTC
- | TRBJ1-2 | TRBV19 | - | CASSGGRFYGYTF | TGTGCCAGTAGTGGCGGGCGGTTCTATGGCTACACCTTC
- | TRBJ2-5 | TRBV7-9 | - | CASSQTVPETQYF | TGTGCCAGCAGCCAAACGGTCCCGGAGACCCAGTACTTC
- | TRBJ1-4 | TRBV7-6 | - | CASSQGGANEKLFF | TGTGCCAGTTCACAAGGGGGAGCTAATGAAAAACTGTTTTTT
- | TRBJ2-3 | TRBV6-5 | - | CASAADWNTDTQYF | TGTGCCAGCGCCGCGGACTGGAACACAGATACGCAGTATTTT
- | TRBJ2-3 | TRBV5-8 | once | CASSLNPSWGTDTQYF | TGTGCCAGCAGCTTGAATCCTAGCTGGGGCACAGATACGCAGTATTTT
TRBD2 | TRBJ2-7 | TRBV5-1 | once | CASSLETSGRASSYEQYF | TGCGCCAGCAGCTTGGAGACTAGCGGGAGGGCCAGTTCCTACGAGCAGTACTTC
- | TRBJ1-2 | TRBV4-3 | many | CASSQDLVAYGYTF | TGCGCCAGCAGCCAAGATCTGGTAGCCTATGGCTACACCTTC
- | TRBJ1-5 | TRBV5-6 | - | CASSLGTSVSHF | TGTGCCAGCAGCTTGGGGACATCCGTTTCCCATTTT
- | TRBJ1-2 | TRBV6-5 | - | CASNQANYGYTF | TGTGCCAGCAATCAGGCCAACTATGGCTACACCTTC
TRBD1 | TRBJ2-3 | TRBV7-3 | - | CASSLYGEQGAQYF | TGTGCCAGCAGCCTCTACGGGGAACAGGGGGCGCAGTATTTT
- | TRBJ2-2 | TRBV29-1 | - | CSVGGVGNTGELFF | TGCAGCGTTGGGGGGGTAGGGAACACCGGGGAGCTGTTTTTT
TRBD2 | TRBJ2-5 | TRBV7-2 | - | CASSVASGRGQETQYF | TGTGCCAGCAGCGTAGCTAGCGGGAGAGGCCAAGAGACCCAGTACTTC
- | TRBJ2-1 | TRBV21-1 | - | CAPTEGEQFF | TGTGCCCCGACTGAAGGTGAGCAGTTCTTC
TRBD2 | TRBJ2-1 | TRBV6-6 | many | CASSWSAGEGSEQFF | TGTGCCAGCAGTTGGTCGGCGGGAGAGGGCAGTGAGCAGTTCTTC
- | TRBJ2-2 | TRBV7-8 | - | CASSLLKELFF | TGTGCCAGCAGCTTATTAAAGGAGCTGTTTTTT
- | TRBJ2-5 | TRBV18 | - | CASSPPGGKETQYF | TGTGCCAGCTCACCACCGGGGGGAAAAGAGACCCAGTACTTC